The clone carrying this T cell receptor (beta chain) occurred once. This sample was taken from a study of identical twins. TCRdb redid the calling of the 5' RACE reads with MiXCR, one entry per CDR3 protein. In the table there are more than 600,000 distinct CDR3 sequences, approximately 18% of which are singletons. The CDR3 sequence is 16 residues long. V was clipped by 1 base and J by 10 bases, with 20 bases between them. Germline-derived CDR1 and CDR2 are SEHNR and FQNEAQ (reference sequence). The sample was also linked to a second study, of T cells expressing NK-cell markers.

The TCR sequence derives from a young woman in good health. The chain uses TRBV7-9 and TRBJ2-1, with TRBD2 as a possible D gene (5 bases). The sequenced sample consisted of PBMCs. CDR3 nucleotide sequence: TGTGCCAGCAGCTTAGGAGCCTCTAGCCCTTTAGGGGAGCAGTTCTTC. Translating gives CASSLGASSPLGEQFF.